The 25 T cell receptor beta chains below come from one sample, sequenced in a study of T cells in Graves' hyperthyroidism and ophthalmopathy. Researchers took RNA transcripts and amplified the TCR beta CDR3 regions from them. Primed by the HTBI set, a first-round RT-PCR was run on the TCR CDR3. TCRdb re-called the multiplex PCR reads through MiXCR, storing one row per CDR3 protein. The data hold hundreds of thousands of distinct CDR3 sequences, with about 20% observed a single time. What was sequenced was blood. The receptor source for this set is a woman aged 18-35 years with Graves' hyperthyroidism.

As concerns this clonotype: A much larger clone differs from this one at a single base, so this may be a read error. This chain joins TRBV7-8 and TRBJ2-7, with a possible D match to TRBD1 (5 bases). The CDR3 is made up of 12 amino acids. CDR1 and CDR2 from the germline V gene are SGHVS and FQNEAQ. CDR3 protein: CASGMGPYEQCF. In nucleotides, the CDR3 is TGTGCCAGCGGTATGGGGCCGTACGAGCAGTGCTTC.

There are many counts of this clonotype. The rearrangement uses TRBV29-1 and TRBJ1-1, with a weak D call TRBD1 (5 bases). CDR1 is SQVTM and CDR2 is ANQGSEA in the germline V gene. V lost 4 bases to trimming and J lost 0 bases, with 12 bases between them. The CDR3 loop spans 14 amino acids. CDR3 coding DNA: TGCAGCGTTGGACAGCTCCGACTGAACACTGAAGCTTTCTTT. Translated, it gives CSVGQLRLNTEAFF.

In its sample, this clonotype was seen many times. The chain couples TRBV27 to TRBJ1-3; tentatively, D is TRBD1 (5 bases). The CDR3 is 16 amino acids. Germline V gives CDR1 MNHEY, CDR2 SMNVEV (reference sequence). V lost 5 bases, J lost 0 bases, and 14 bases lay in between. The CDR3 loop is CASSLQGWDSGNTIYF. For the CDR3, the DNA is TGTGCCAGCAGTCTCCAGGGATGGGACTCTGGAAACACCATATATTTT.

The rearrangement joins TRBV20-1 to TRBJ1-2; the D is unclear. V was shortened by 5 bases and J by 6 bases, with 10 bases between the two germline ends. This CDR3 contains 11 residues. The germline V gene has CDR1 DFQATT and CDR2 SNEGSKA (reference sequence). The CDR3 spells CSARTRHGYTF. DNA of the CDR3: TGCAGTGCTCGTACCCGGCATGGCTACACCTTC.

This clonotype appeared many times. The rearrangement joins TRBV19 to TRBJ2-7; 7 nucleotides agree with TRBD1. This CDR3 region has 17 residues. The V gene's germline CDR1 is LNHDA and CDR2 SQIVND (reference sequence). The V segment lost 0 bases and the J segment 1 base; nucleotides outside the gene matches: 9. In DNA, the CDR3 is TGTGCCAGTAGTATAGATCGGGACAGCCAAGATTCCTACGAGCAGTACTTC. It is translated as CASSIDRDSQDSYEQYF. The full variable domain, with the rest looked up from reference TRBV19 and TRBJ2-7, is DGGITQSPKYLFRKEGQNVTLSCEQNLNHDAMYWYRQDPGQGLRLIYYSQIVNDFQKGDIAEGYSVSREKKESFPLTVTSAQKNPTAFYLCASSIDRDSQDSYEQYFGPGTRLTVT.

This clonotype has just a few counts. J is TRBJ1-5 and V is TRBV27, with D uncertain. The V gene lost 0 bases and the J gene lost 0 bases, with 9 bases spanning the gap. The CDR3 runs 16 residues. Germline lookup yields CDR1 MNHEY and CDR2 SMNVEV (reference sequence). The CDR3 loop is CASSLSRGTSNQPQHF. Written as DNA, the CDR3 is TGTGCCAGCAGTTTATCCCGAGGAACTAGCAATCAGCCCCAGCATTTT.

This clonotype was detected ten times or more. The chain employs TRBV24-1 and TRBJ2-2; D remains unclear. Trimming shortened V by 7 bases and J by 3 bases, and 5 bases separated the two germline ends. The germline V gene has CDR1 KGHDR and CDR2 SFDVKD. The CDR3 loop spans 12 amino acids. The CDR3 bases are TGTGCCACCAGCTCTCACACCGGGGAGCTGTTTTTT. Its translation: CATSSHTGELFF.

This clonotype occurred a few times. The CDR3 DNA reads as TGTGCCAGCAGTGGGACAGGGGGCAGTTGGCGCACTGAAGCTTTCTTT. Its translation: CASSGTGGSWRTEAFF. The V call is TRBV6-1, the J call TRBJ1-1; TRBD1 matches 11 bases. The CDR3 covers 16 residues. With 4 bases clipped from V and 4 bases from J, the junction kept 8 bases outside the gene matches. CDR1 and CDR2 (germline): MNHNS, SASEGT.

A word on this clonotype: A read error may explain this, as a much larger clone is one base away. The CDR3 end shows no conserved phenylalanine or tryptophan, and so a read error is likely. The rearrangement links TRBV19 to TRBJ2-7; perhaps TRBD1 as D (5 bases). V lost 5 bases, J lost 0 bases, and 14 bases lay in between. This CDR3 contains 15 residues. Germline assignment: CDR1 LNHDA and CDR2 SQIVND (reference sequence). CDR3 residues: CASSSGFFSSYEQYY. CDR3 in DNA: TGTGCCAGTAGTTCAGGGTTTTTCAGCTCCTACGAGCAGTACTAC.

CDR3 bases: TGTGCCAGCACCCGGGGTTCCTACGAGCAGTACTTC. As protein: CASTRGSYEQYF. This rearrangement joins TRBV12-3 or TRBV12-4 to TRBJ2-7; D might be TRBD2 (5 bases). CDR3 length equals 12 residues. V dropped 7 bases and J dropped 1 base, with 8 bases sitting between them.

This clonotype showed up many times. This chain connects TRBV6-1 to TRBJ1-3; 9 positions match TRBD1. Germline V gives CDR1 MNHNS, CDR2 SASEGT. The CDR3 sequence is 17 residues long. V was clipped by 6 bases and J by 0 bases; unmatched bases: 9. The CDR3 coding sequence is TGTGCCAGCAGCCCCGGGACAGGGCCGAGCTCTGGAAACACCATATATTTT. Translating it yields CASSPGTGPSSGNTIYF.

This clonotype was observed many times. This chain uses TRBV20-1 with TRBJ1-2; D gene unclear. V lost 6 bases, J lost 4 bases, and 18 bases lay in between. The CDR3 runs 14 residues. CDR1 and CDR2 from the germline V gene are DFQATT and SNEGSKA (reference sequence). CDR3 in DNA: TGCAGTGCCCGAAACCGCCTGGGAACCTATGGCTACACCTTC. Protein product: CSARNRLGTYGYTF.

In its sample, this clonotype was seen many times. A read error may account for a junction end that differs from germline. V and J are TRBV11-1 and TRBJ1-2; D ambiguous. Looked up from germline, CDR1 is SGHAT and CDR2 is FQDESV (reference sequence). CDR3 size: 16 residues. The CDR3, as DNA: TGTGTCAGCAGCTTACTCGGGCCTCTTTGGGGCTATGGCTACACCTTC. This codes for CVSSLLGPLWGYGYTF.

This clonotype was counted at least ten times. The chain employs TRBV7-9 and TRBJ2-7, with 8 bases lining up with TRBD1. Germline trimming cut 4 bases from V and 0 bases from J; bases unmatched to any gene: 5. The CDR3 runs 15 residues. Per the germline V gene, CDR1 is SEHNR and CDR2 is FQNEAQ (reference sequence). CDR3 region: CASSSDRGDSYEQYF. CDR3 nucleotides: TGTGCCAGCAGCTCTGACAGGGGCGACTCCTACGAGCAGTACTTC.

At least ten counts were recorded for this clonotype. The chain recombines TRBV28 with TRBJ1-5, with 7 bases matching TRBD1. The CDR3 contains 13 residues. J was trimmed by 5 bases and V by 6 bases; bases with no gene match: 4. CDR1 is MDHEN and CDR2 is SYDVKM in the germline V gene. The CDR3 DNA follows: TGTGCCAGCAGAAGACAGGGCCATCAGCCCCAGCATTTT. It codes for CASRRQGHQPQHF.

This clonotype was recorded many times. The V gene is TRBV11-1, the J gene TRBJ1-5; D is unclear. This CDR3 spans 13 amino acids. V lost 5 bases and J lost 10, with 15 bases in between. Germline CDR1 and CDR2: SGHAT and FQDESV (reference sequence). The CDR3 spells CASSPNPLEPQHF. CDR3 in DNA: TGTGCCAGCAGCCCCAACCCGCTTGAACCCCAGCATTTT.

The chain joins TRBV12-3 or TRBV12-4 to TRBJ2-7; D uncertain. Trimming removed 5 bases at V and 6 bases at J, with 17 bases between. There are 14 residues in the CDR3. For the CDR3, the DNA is TGTGCCAGCAGTGAAAGATCCCCCCACACCGAGCAGTACTTC. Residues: CASSERSPHTEQYF.

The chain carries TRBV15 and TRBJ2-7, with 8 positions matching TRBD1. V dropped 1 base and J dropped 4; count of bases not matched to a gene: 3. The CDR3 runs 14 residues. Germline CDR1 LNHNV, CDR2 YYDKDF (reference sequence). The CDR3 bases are TGTGCCACCAGCAGAGCTGGACAGGGATACGAGCAGTACTTC. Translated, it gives CATSRAGQGYEQYF.

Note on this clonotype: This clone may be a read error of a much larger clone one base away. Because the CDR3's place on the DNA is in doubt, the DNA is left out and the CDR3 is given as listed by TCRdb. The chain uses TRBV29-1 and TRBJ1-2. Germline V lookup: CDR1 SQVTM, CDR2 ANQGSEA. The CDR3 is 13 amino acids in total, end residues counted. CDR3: CSAPREGPYGCTF.

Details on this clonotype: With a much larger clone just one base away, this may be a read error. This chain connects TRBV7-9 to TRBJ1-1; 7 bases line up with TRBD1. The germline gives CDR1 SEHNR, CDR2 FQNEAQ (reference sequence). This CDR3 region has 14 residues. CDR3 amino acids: CAGSLAGGNTEASF. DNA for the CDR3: TGTGCCGGCAGCTTAGCAGGGGGAAACACTGAAGCTTCCTTT. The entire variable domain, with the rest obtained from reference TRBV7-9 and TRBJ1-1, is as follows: DTGVSQNPRHKITKRGQNVTFRCDPISEHNRLYWYRQTLGQGPEFLTYFQNEAQLEKSRLLSDRFSAERPKGSFSTLEIQRTEQGDSAMYLCAGSLAGGNTEASFGQGTRLTVV.

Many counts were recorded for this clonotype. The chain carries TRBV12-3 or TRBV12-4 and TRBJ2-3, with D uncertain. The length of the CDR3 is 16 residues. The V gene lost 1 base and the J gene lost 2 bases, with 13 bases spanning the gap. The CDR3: CASSLVPVVATDTQYF. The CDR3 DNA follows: TGTGCCAGCAGTTTAGTCCCGGTAGTTGCCACAGATACGCAGTATTTT.

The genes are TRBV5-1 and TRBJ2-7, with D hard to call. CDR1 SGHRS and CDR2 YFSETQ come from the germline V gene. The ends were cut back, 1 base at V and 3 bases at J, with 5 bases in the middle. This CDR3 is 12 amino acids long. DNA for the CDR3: TGCGCCAGCAGCTTGTATGACTACGAGCAGTACTTC. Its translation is CASSLYDYEQYF.

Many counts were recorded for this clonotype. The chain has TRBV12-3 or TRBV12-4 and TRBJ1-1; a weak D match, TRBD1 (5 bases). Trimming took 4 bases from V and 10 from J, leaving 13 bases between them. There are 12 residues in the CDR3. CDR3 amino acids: CASSYRGQGAFF. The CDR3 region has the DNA TGTGCCAGCAGTTATAGGGGCCAGGGAGCTTTCTTT.

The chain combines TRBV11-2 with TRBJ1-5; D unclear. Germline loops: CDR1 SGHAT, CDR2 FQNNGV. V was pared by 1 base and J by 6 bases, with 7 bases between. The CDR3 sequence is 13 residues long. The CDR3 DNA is TGTGCCAGCAGCTTAGTTCGGGGTCAGCCCCAGCATTTT. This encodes CASSLVRGQPQHF.

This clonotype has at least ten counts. The CDR3 protein is CASGPQAGTQYF. The CDR3 DNA is TGTGCCAGCGGTCCTCAGGCGGGGACCCAGTACTTC. The V gene is TRBV12-3 or TRBV12-4, the J gene TRBJ2-5, with D tentatively TRBD2 (5 bases). The CDR3 spans 12 residues. V was shortened by 8 bases and J by 7 bases, with 14 bases between the two germline ends.